This T cell receptor (beta chain) was identified during a study of blood T cells in healthy people across ages. Study-wide findings and caveats: Higher diversity and more naive CD4+ cells were features of long-lived donors, compared to aged donors.

The germline gives CDR1 LGHNA, CDR2 YNFKEQ. After removal of 4 bases from V and 8 bases from J, the junction contained 15 bases not matched to a gene. The CDR3 totals 18 residues. Points on this clonotype: Its antigen is as yet unknown.

A sample-barcoded 5' primer and a J-beta primer mix were used in a second PCR of roughly 7 to 12 cycles. Every cDNA molecule carried a tag from a template-switch adaptor bearing 12 random nucleotides. MiXCR, run by TCRdb on the 5' RACE reads, gives a single entry per CDR3 protein. The sample lists approximately 800,000 distinct CDR3 sequences; around 62% were seen once. With each sample, at least 5 micrograms of total RNA were extracted. The sequenced sample was blood. This clonotype was sampled from a man between 25 and 39 years old in good health. The chain uses TRBV4-2 and TRBJ2-1, with 12 bases fitting TRBD2. As DNA, the CDR3 is TGTGCCAGCAGCCTTCTTAGCATTAGGACTAGCGGGGAATATGAGCAGTTCTTC. Amino acids: CASSLLSIRTSGEYEQFF.